Listed below are T cell receptor beta chains from one sample, sequenced in a study of blood T cells in healthy people across ages. TCRdb independently ran MiXCR on the 5' RACE reads; one entry per CDR3 protein. The sample yields about 800,000 distinct CDR3 sequences, 25% seen once. This same sample was also part of a study on T cells of mothers and their children.

The specimen sequenced was blood. Source of these receptors: a boy aged 10-17 years in good health. The CDR3 runs from the conserved cysteine through the conserved F or W. The D gene is left open where the match is weak. Clone size appears in some rows only: once, few, many, or a class for an expanded clone.

clone size,V gene,D gene,J gene,CDR3 length,CDR3 protein,CDR3 DNA
.,TRBV29-1,.,TRBJ2-5,13,CSVEPTAAGTQYF,TGCAGCGTTGAGCCCACAGCCGCCGGGACCCAGTACTTC
.,TRBV27,TRBD1,TRBJ1-5,17,CASSFQDRGTQNQPQHF,TGTGCCAGCAGTTTCCAAGACAGGGGGACGCAAAATCAGCCCCAGCATTTT
.,TRBV7-3,TRBD2,TRBJ2-1,17,CASSPAKLAGENNEQFF,TGTGCCAGCAGCCCAGCTAAACTAGCGGGAGAGAACAATGAGCAGTTCTTC
.,TRBV12-3/TRBV12-4,.,TRBJ2-7,11,CASSLQVEQYF,TGTGCCAGCAGTTTACAGGTCGAGCAGTACTTC
.,TRBV5-5,.,TRBJ2-5,13,CASRKGIQETQYF,TGTGCCAGCAGGAAGGGAATCCAAGAGACCCAGTACTTC
few,TRBV19,.,TRBJ2-5,15,CASSIAGSLRETQYF,TGTGCCAGTAGTATTGCCGGCTCCCTACGGGAGACCCAGTACTTC
few,TRBV29-1,TRBD1,TRBJ2-3,14,CSGSGGGSTDTQYF,TGCAGCGGATCAGGGGGCGGGAGCACAGATACGCAGTATTTT
.,TRBV4-2,.,TRBJ1-1,15,CASSQVATTNTEAFF,TGTGCCAGCAGCCAAGTAGCCACGACGAACACTGAAGCTTTCTTT
.,TRBV2,TRBD1,TRBJ2-7,15,CASAPGGTFNYEQYF,TGTGCCAGCGCTCCAGGGGGAACGTTCAATTACGAGCAGTACTTC
.,TRBV30,.,TRBJ1-3,12,CAWRGAGNTIYF,TGTGCCTGGAGGGGAGCTGGAAACACCATATATTTT
few,TRBV4-2,.,TRBJ1-4,15,CASSQDIGVNEKLFF,TGTGCCAGCAGCCAAGATATAGGCGTGAATGAAAAACTGTTTTTT
many,TRBV6-1,TRBD2,TRBJ2-7,15,CASSVLAGAYYEQYF,TGTGCCAGCAGTGTTCTAGCGGGTGCTTACTACGAGCAGTACTTC
few,TRBV9,TRBD1,TRBJ2-7,15,CASSVSGTGYYEQYF,TGTGCCAGCAGCGTATCCGGGACAGGGTACTACGAGCAGTACTTC
.,TRBV2,TRBD1,TRBJ2-3,16,CASSPRQGEMSDTQYF,TGTGCCAGCAGTCCTAGACAGGGTGAGATGTCAGATACGCAGTATTTT
.,TRBV7-6,.,TRBJ2-5,16,CASSSETLSTEETQYF,TGTGCCAGCAGCTCGGAGACACTGTCCACAGAAGAGACCCAGTACTTC
many,TRBV4-2,TRBD1,TRBJ2-7,16,CASSQELGQGLYEQYF,TGTGCCAGCAGCCAAGAATTGGGACAGGGGCTCTACGAGCAGTACTTC
.,TRBV25-1,.,TRBJ1-1,15,CASSEWGELNTEAFF,TGTGCCAGCAGTGAATGGGGGGAACTGAACACTGAAGCTTTCTTT
.,TRBV12-3/TRBV12-4,TRBD2,TRBJ2-1,15,CASSESGGVYNEQFF,TGTGCCAGCAGCGAGAGCGGGGGGGTCTACAATGAGCAGTTCTTC
.,TRBV4-3,.,TRBJ2-1,13,CASSLLQGNEQFF,TGCGCCAGCAGCTTACTACAGGGCAATGAGCAGTTCTTC
.,TRBV12-3/TRBV12-4,.,TRBJ1-4,12,CASSFVGLKLFF,TGTGCCAGCAGTTTTGTGGGTTTAAAACTGTTTTTT
.,TRBV28,TRBD2,TRBJ2-5,17,CASSTGQTAGMGETQYF,TGTGCCAGCAGTACCGGCCAAACAGCGGGGATGGGCGAGACCCAGTACTTC
.,TRBV6-1,.,TRBJ2-3,15,CASGPGGAGTDTQYF,TGTGCCAGCGGTCCTGGGGGGGCAGGCACAGATACGCAGTATTTT
.,TRBV7-9,.,TRBJ1-2,14,CASSVSSFYYGYTF,TGTGCCAGCAGCGTCAGCTCGTTCTACTATGGCTACACCTTC
few,TRBV11-2,.,TRBJ1-4,16,CASSLVSGAGGEKLFF,TGTGCCAGCAGCTTGGTTTCGGGGGCAGGTGGTGAAAAACTGTTTTTT
.,TRBV20-1,TRBD1,TRBJ2-7,14,CSATRRTGTYEQYF,TGCAGTGCTACTAGAAGGACAGGTACCTACGAGCAGTACTTC
few,TRBV7-9,.,TRBJ2-5,14,CASSLWDTKETQYF,TGTGCCAGCAGCTTATGGGACACTAAGGAGACCCAGTACTTC